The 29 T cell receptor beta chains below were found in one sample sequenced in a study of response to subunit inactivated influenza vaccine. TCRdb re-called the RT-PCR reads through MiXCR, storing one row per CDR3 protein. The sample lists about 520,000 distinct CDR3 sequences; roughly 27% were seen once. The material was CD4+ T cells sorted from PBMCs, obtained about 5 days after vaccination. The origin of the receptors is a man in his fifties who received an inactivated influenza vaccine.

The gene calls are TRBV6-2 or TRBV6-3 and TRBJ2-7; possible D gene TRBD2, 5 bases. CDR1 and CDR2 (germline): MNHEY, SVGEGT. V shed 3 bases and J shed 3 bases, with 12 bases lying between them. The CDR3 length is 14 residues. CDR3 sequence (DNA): TGTGCCAGCAGTTATAAAGAGGGTAACTACGAGCAGTACTTC. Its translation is CASSYKEGNYEQYF.

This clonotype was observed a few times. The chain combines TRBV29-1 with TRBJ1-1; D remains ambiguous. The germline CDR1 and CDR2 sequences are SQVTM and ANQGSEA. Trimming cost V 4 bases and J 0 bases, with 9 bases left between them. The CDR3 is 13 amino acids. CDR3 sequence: CSVAPDMNTEAFF. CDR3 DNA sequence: TGCAGCGTTGCTCCAGACATGAACACTGAAGCTTTCTTT. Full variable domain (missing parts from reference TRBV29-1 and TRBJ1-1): SAVISQKPSRDICQRGTSLTIQCQVDSQVTMMFWYRQQPGQSLTLIATANQGSEATYESGFVIDKFPISRPNLTFSTLTVSNMSPEDSSIYLCSVAPDMNTEAFFGQGTRLTVV.

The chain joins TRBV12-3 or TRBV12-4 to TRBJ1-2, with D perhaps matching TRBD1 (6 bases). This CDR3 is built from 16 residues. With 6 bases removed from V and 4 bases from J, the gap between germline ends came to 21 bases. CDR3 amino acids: CASSRYRQGNFYGYTF. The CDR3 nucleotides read TGTGCCAGCAGCCGATACCGGCAGGGGAACTTCTATGGCTACACCTTC.

CDR3 in DNA: TGTGCCAGCAGCAACCGGGACAGGGGAGGCGAGCAGTACTTC. Translated, it gives CASSNRDRGGEQYF. The genes are TRBV7-9 and TRBJ2-7, with 10 nucleotides matching TRBD1. Trimming took 5 bases from V and 6 from J; bases not matched to a gene: 7. The CDR3 has 14 amino acids. Germline assignment: CDR1 SEHNR and CDR2 FQNEAQ (reference sequence).

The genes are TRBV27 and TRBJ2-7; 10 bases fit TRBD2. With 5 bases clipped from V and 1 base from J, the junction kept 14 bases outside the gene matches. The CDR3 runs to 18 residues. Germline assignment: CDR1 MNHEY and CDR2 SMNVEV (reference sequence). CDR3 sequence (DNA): TGTGCCAGCAGTAGCTCGGGGATTAGCGGGAGGTTTTCCTACGAGCAGTACTTC. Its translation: CASSSSGISGRFSYEQYF.

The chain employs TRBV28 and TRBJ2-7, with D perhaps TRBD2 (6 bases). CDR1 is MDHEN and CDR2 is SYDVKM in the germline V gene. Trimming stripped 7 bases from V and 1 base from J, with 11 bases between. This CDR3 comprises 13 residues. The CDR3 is CASKRDSSYEQYF. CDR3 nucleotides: TGTGCCAGCAAACGGGACTCTTCCTACGAGCAGTACTTC.

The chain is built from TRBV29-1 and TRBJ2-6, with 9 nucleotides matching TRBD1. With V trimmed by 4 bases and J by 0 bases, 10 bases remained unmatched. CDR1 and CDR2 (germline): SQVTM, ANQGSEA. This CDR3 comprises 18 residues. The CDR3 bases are TGCAGCGTTGTGCTGGGGACAGGGTACCACTCTGGGGCCAACGTCCTGACTTTC. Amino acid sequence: CSVVLGTGYHSGANVLTF.

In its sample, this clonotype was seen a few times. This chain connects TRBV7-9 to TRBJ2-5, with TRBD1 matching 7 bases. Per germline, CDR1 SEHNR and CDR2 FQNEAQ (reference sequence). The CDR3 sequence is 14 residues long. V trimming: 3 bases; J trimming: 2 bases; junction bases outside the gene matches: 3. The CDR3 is CASSLGQQQETQYF. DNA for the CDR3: TGTGCCAGCAGCTTGGGACAGCAACAAGAGACCCAGTACTTC.

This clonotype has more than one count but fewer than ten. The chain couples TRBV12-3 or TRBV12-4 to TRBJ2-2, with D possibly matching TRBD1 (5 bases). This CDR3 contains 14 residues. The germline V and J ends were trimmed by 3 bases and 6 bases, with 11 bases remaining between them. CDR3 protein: CASSFSRGAGELFF. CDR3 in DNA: TGTGCCAGCAGTTTTTCTAGGGGCGCCGGGGAGCTGTTTTTT.

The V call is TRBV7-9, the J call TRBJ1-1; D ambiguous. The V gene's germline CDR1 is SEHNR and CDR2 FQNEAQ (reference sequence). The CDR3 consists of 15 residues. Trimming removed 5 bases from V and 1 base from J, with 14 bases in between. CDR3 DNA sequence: TGTGCCAGCAGCACCCCTCAAAGAGCGAACACTGAAGCTTTCTTT. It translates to CASSTPQRANTEAFF.

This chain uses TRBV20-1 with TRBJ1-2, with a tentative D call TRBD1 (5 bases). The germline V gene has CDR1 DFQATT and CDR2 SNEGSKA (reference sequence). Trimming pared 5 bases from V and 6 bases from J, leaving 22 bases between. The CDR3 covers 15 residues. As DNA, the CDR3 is TGCAGTGCTCCGGGACGGGAGCTGATCAAGGATGGCTACACCTTC. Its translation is CSAPGRELIKDGYTF.

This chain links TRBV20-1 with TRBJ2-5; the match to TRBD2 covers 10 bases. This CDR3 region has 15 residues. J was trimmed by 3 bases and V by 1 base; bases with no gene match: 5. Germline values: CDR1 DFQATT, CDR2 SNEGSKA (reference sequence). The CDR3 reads CSARGAGGLEETQYF. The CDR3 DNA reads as TGCAGTGCTAGAGGAGCGGGGGGGCTTGAAGAGACCCAGTACTTC.

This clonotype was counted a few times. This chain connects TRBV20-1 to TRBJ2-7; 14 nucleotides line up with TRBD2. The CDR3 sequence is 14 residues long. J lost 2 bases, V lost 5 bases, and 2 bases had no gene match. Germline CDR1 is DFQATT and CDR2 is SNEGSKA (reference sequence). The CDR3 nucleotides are TGCAGTGCTCCGACTAGCGGGGGGGCCTACGAGCAGTACTTC. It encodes CSAPTSGGAYEQYF.

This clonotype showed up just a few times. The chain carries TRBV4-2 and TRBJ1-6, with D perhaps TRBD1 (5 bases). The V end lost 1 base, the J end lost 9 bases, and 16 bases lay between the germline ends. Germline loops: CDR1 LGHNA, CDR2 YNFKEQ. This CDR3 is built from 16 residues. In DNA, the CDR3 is TGTGCCAGCAGCCAAGGGAAGGGGAAATTTTTTTCACCCCTCCACTTT. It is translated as CASSQGKGKFFSPLHF.

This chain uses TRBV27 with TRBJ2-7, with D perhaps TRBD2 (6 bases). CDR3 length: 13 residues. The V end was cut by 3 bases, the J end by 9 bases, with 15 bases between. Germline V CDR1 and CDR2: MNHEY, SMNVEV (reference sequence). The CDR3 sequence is CASSLRGREAQYF. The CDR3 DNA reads TGTGCCAGCAGTTTGAGGGGCAGGGAGGCGCAGTACTTC.

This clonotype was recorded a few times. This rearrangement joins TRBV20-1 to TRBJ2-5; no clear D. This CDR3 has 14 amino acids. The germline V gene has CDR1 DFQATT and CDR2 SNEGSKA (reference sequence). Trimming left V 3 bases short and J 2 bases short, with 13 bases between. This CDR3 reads CSASNAYKQETQYF. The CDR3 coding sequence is TGCAGTGCTAGCAATGCCTACAAGCAAGAGACCCAGTACTTC.

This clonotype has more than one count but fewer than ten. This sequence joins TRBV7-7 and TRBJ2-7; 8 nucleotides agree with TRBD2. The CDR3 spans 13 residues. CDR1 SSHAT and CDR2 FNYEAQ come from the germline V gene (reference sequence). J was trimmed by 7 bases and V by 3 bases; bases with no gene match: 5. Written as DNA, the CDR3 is TGTGCCAGCAGCTTGGATCTAGCGGGTGAGCAGTACTTC. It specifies CASSLDLAGEQYF.

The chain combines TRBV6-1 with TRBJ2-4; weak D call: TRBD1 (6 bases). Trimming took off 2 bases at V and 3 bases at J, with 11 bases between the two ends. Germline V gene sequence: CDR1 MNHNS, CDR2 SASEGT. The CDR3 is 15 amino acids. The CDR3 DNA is TGTGCCAGCAGTGAAAGTCTAGGGGGCAAAAACATTCAGTACTTC. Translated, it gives CASSESLGGKNIQYF.

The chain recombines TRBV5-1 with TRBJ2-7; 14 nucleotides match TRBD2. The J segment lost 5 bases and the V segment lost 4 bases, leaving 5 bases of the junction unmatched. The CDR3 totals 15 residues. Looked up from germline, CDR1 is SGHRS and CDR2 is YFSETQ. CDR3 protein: CASSPTGLAGDEQYF. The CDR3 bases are TGCGCCAGCAGCCCCACGGGACTAGCGGGAGACGAGCAGTACTTC.

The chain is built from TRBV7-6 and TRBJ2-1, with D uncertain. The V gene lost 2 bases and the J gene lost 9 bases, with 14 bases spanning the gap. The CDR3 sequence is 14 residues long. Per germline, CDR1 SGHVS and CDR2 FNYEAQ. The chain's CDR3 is CASSLSTPPGEQFF. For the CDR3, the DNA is TGTGCCAGCAGCTTAAGTACGCCGCCTGGTGAGCAGTTCTTC.

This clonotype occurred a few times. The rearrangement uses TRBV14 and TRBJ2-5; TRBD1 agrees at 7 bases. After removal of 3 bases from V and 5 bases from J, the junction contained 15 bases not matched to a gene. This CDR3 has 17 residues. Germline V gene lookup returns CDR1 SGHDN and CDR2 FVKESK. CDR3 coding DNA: TGTGCCAGCAGCCATCTTAGGGGGCCCCACCAAGCGGAGACCCAGTACTTC. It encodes CASSHLRGPHQAETQYF.

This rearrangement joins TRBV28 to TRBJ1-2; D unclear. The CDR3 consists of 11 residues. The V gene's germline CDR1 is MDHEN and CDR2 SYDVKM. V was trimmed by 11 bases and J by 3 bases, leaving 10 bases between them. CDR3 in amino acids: CACAEYYGYTF. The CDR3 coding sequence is TGTGCCTGCGCGGAGTACTATGGCTACACCTTC.

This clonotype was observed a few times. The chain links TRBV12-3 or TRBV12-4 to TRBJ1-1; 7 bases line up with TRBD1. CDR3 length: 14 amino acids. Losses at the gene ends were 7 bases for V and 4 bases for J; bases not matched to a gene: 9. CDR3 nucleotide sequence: TGTGCCAGCACCCAGGGAGGGGGCAGCACTGAAGCTTTCTTT. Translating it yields CASTQGGGSTEAFF.

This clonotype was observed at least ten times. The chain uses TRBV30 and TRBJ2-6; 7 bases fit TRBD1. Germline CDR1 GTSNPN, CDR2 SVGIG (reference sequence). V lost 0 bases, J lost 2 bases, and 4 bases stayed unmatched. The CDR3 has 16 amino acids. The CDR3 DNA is TGTGCCTGGAGTGTACTAGGGGGCGCTGGGGCCAACGTCCTGACTTTC. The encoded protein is CAWSVLGGAGANVLTF.

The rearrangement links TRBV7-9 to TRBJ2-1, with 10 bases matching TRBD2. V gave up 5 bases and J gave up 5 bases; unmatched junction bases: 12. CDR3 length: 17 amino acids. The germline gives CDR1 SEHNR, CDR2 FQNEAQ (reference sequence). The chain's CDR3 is CASSDDLLAGRNNEQFF. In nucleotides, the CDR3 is TGTGCCAGCAGCGACGATTTACTAGCGGGGCGAAACAATGAGCAGTTCTTC.

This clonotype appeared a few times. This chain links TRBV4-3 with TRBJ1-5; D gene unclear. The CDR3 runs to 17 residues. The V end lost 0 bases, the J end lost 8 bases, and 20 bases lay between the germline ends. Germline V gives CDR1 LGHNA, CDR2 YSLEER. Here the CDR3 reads CASSQDLAGRGSEPQHF. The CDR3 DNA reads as TGCGCCAGCAGCCAAGATCTCGCAGGACGAGGCTCGGAGCCCCAGCATTTT.

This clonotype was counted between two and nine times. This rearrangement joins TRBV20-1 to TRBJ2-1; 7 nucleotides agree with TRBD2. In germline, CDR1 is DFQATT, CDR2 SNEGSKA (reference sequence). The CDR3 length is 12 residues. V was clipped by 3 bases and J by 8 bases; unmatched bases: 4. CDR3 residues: CSARRGRDEQFF. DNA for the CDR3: TGCAGTGCTAGGCGGGGGAGAGATGAGCAGTTCTTC.

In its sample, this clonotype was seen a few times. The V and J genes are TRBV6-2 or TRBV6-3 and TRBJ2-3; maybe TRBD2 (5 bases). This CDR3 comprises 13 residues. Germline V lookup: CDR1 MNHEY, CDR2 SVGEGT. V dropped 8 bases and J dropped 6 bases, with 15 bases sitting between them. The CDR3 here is CASYRGLADTQYF. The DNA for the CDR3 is TGTGCCAGCTACAGAGGACTGGCTGATACGCAGTATTTT.

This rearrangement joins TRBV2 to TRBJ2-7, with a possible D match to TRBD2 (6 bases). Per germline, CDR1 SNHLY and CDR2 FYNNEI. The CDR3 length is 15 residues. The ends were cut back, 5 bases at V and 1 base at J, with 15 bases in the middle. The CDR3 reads CASSHVGGASYEQYF. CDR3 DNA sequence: TGTGCCAGCAGTCACGTGGGGGGAGCTTCCTACGAGCAGTACTTC.